Following are 23 T cell receptor beta chains from one sample sequenced in a study of T cells in Graves' hyperthyroidism and ophthalmopathy. RNA transcripts yielded amplified TCR beta CDR3 regions. RT-PCR in the first round (using the HTBI primer set) targeted the TCR CDR3. MiXCR, applied by TCRdb to the multiplex PCR reads, yields one record per CDR3 protein. The table lists hundreds of thousands of distinct CDR3 sequences, 15% to 20% of them singletons. Sequencing was carried out using blood. Receptors originate from a woman aged 45-59 years with Graves' hyperthyroidism that later progressed to Graves' ophthalmopathy.

This clonotype was counted only a few times. The genes are TRBV5-6 and TRBJ2-1; D gene ambiguous. In germline, CDR1 is SGHDT, CDR2 YYEEEE. This CDR3 region has 12 residues. With 5 bases removed from V and 2 bases from J, the gap between germline ends came to 5 bases. CDR3 nucleotide sequence: TGTGCCAGCAGTGCAGCCTACAATGAGCAGTTCTTC. Residues: CASSAAYNEQFF.

This clonotype was recorded a few times. This chain uses TRBV29-1 with TRBJ2-1, with D hard to call. CDR1 and CDR2 (germline): SQVTM, ANQGSEA. V lost 6 bases, J lost 0 bases, and 18 bases lay in between. This CDR3 has 16 amino acids. CDR3: CSVVDPRHSSYNEQFF. As DNA, the CDR3 is TGCAGCGTGGTCGATCCCCGACATAGCTCCTACAATGAGCAGTTCTTC.

Ten or more counts support this clonotype. This chain joins TRBV7-8 and TRBJ2-7; tentatively, D is TRBD1 or TRBD2 (5 bases each). This CDR3 is 15 amino acids long. The V gene lost 9 bases and the J gene lost 6 bases, with 24 bases spanning the gap. Germline loops: CDR1 SGHVS, CDR2 FQNEAQ. For the CDR3, the DNA is TGTGCCAGTACCAAGTTCACGGGGAAGGGGCTCGAGCAGTACTTC. Protein: CASTKFTGKGLEQYF.

This clonotype was recorded many times. The gene calls are TRBV7-3 and TRBJ2-2, with TRBD1 matching 10 bases. Germline CDR1 and CDR2: SGHTA and FQGTGA. The CDR3 has 15 amino acids. V dropped 5 bases and J dropped 4; count of bases not matched to a gene: 4. The CDR3 bases are TGTGCCAGCAGCCGGGACAGGGGAGGCACCGGGGAGCTGTTTTTT. It yields the protein CASSRDRGGTGELFF.

In its sample, this clonotype was seen a few times. The chain is built from TRBV19 and TRBJ1-6, with 12 bases identical to TRBD1. CDR1 LNHDA and CDR2 SQIVND come from the germline V gene (reference sequence). V lost 7 bases and J lost 7; bases outside the gene matches: 8. The CDR3 loop spans 16 amino acids. CDR3 loop: CASNGRDRGQNSPLHF. CDR3 nucleotide sequence: TGTGCCAGTAACGGACGGGACAGGGGGCAGAATTCACCCCTCCACTTT. Filled out from reference TRBV19 and TRBJ1-6, the complete variable domain reads DGGITQSPKYLFRKEGQNVTLSCEQNLNHDAMYWYRQDPGQGLRLIYYSQIVNDFQKGDIAEGYSVSREKKESFPLTVTSAQKNPTAFYLCASNGRDRGQNSPLHFGNGTRLTVT.

The chain recombines TRBV6-1 with TRBJ2-1; 10 bases map to TRBD2. The CDR3 contains 16 residues. Germline V lookup: CDR1 MNHNS, CDR2 SASEGT. Unmatched junction bases numbered 7, after V lost 6 bases and J lost 2 bases. This CDR3 is CASSRTSGATYNEQFF. The CDR3 DNA reads TGTGCCAGCAGCCGTACTAGCGGGGCAACCTACAATGAGCAGTTCTTC.

This clonotype occurred many times. The genes are TRBV2 and TRBJ2-7, with D uncertain. Germline CDR1 and CDR2: SNHLY and FYNNEI. V was shortened by 1 base and J by 3 bases, with 7 bases between the two germline ends. The CDR3 is 13 residues long. The CDR3 loop reads CASSEGQIYEQYF. DNA of the CDR3: TGTGCCAGCAGTGAAGGCCAGATCTACGAGCAGTACTTC. Using reference TRBV2 and TRBJ2-7 for the parts outside the CDR3, the full variable domain is EPEVTQTPSHQVTQMGQEVILRCVPISNHLYFYWYRQILGQKVEFLVSFYNNEISEKSEIFDDQFSVERPDGSNFTLKIRSTKLEDSAMYFCASSEGQIYEQYFGPGTRLTVT.

This clonotype has at least ten counts. The J gene is TRBJ2-1, the V gene TRBV20-1, with D possibly matching TRBD1 (6 bases). Trimming left V 4 bases short and J 4 bases short, with 8 bases between. The CDR3 has 12 residues. Germline loops: CDR1 DFQATT, CDR2 SNEGSKA (reference sequence). The chain's CDR3 is CSAITGYNEQFF. Written as DNA, the CDR3 is TGCAGTGCTATAACAGGGTACAATGAGCAGTTCTTC.

V gene TRBV19 combines with J gene TRBJ1-5; TRBD1 matches 7 bases. Unmatched junction bases numbered 5, after V lost 6 bases and J lost 0 bases. CDR3 length: 15 amino acids. CDR1 LNHDA and CDR2 SQIVND come from the germline V gene (reference sequence). The CDR3 is CASRIQGPSNQPQHF. Here the CDR3 DNA reads TGTGCCAGTAGGATACAGGGGCCTAGCAATCAGCCCCAGCATTTT.

DNA of the CDR3: TGTGCCAGCAGTGCTGGGACAGAGAATGAAAAACTGTTTTTT. This gives the protein CASSAGTENEKLFF. The chain couples TRBV25-1 to TRBJ1-4, with TRBD1 identical over 7 bases. Germline CDR1 is MGHDK and CDR2 is SYGVNS. This CDR3 spans 14 amino acids. Trimming removed 4 bases from V and 5 bases from J; junction bases left unmatched: 4.

This clonotype was recorded a few times. The chain has TRBV20-1 and TRBJ1-5, with 9 bases aligning to TRBD1. Germline V lookup: CDR1 DFQATT, CDR2 SNEGSKA (reference sequence). CDR3 length: 16 residues. With 0 bases clipped from V and 3 bases from J, the junction kept 6 bases outside the gene matches. CDR3 nucleotide sequence: TGCAGTGCTAGAGAAAGGACAGGGGTTCTCAATCAGCCCCAGCATTTT. This translates into CSARERTGVLNQPQHF.

This clonotype was seen at least ten times. This rearrangement joins TRBV7-3 to TRBJ1-1, with 7 positions matching TRBD1. Germline lookup yields CDR1 SGHTA and CDR2 FQGTGA. V dropped 5 bases and J dropped 4; count of bases not matched to a gene: 7. The CDR3 contains 14 residues. In DNA, the CDR3 is TGTGCCAGCAGCACCACAGGGGCTTCCACTGAAGCTTTCTTT. Amino acid sequence: CASSTTGASTEAFF. Full variable domain (rest looked up from reference TRBV7-3 and TRBJ1-1): GAGVSQTPSNKVTEKGKYVELRCDPISGHTALYWYRQSLGQGPEFLIYFQGTGAADDSGLPNDRFFAVRPEGSVSTLKIQRTERGDSAVYLCASSTTGASTEAFFGQGTRLTVV.

There are a few counts of this clonotype. CDR3 amino acids: CASSPERVSYEQYF. In nucleotides, the CDR3 is TGTGCCAGCAGCCCAGAGAGAGTATCCTACGAGCAGTACTTC. The chain employs TRBV9 and TRBJ2-7; D gene unclear. The germline V gene has CDR1 SGDLS and CDR2 YYNGEE. V was trimmed by 4 bases and J by 1 base, leaving 12 bases between them. The CDR3 sequence is 14 residues long.

Ten or more counts support this clonotype. The chain joins TRBV11-2 to TRBJ2-1, with 13 bases fitting TRBD2. The germline CDR1 and CDR2 sequences are SGHAT and FQNNGV. J gave up 4 bases and V 5 bases, and 5 bases lay outside the gene matches. The CDR3 sequence is 16 residues long. DNA of the CDR3: TGTGCCAGCAGCCCCCGACTAGCGGGGGGATACAATGAGCAGTTCTTC. Translating it yields CASSPRLAGGYNEQFF.

The chain joins TRBV7-8 to TRBJ2-4; the D gene is possibly TRBD2 (7 bases). Germline CDR1 SGHVS, CDR2 FQNEAQ. The CDR3 is 18 residues long. Trimming left V 3 bases short and J 0 bases short, with 18 bases between. CDR3 amino acids: CASSLVGGAPLAKNIQYF. Here the CDR3 DNA reads TGTGCCAGCAGCTTGGTGGGGGGGGCCCCCCTAGCCAAAAACATTCAGTACTTC.

The rearrangement links TRBV19 to TRBJ1-1, with D perhaps TRBD1 (6 bases). Per the germline V gene, CDR1 is LNHDA and CDR2 is SQIVND (reference sequence). V was trimmed by 7 bases and J by 0 bases, leaving 15 bases between them. This CDR3 spans 15 amino acids. The CDR3 DNA reads as TGTGCCAGTACCTCTCCGGGGGCGATGAACACTGAAGCTTTCTTT. Encoded protein: CASTSPGAMNTEAFF.

This chain joins TRBV7-8 and TRBJ1-3, with D perhaps matching TRBD1 (5 bases). V lost 2 bases and J lost 1, with 12 bases in between. CDR3 size: 16 residues. Germline V lookup: CDR1 SGHVS, CDR2 FQNEAQ. The CDR3 loop is CASSLYTGGSGNTIYF. The CDR3 DNA reads TGTGCCAGCAGCTTATATACGGGGGGATCTGGAAACACCATATATTTT.

The table lists this clonotype with many counts. The V and J genes are TRBV11-2 and TRBJ2-1, with D tentatively TRBD2 (5 bases). The V end lost 5 bases, the J end lost 5 bases, and 10 bases lay between the germline ends. The germline CDR1 and CDR2 sequences are SGHAT and FQNNGV. CDR3 length equals 13 residues. The CDR3 reads CASSPGLNNEQFF. As DNA, the CDR3 is TGTGCCAGCAGCCCAGGACTCAACAATGAGCAGTTCTTC.

In the case of this clonotype: Its ends do not fully match the called genes, so a read error is possible. The chain links TRBV7-2 to TRBJ1-2; D remains unclear. Germline loops: CDR1 SGHTA, CDR2 FQGNSA. The CDR3 has 14 amino acids. CDR3 nucleotides: TGTGCCAGCAACTTAGGAGTCACCCCCTATGGCTACACCTTC. Protein: CASNLGVTPYGYTF. The full variable domain, with the rest looked up from reference TRBV7-2 and TRBJ1-2, is GAGVSQSPSNKVTEKGKDVELRCDPISGHTALYWYRQSLGQGLEFLIYFQGNSAPDKSGLPSDRFSAERTGGSVSTLTIQRTQQEDSAVYLCASNLGVTPYGYTFGSGTRLTVV.

This clonotype was observed a handful of times. J is TRBJ1-2 and V is TRBV29-1; 7 bases are a match to TRBD1. There are 14 residues in the CDR3. The V gene end was trimmed by 4 bases and the J gene end by 5 bases; junction bases not matched to a gene: 10. CDR1 and CDR2 (germline): SQVTM, ANQGSEA. This CDR3 is CSVVPRDRVYGYTF. The CDR3 nucleotides read TGCAGCGTTGTTCCCCGAGACAGGGTATATGGCTACACCTTC.

The V and J genes are TRBV20-1 and TRBJ2-1; D is possibly TRBD2 (6 bases). The ends were cut back, 3 bases at V and 5 bases at J, with 17 bases in the middle. Germline lookup yields CDR1 DFQATT and CDR2 SNEGSKA (reference sequence). This CDR3 comprises 15 residues. The CDR3 sequence is CSARGGAGLNNEQFF. CDR3 bases: TGCAGTGCTAGGGGCGGGGCAGGGTTAAACAATGAGCAGTTCTTC.

This clonotype was detected ten times or more. The V and J genes are TRBV30 and TRBJ1-4; 9 nucleotides line up with TRBD1. The CDR3 runs 13 residues. J lost 5 bases, V lost 5 bases, and 3 bases had no gene match. Germline CDR1 and CDR2: GTSNPN and SVGIG (reference sequence). CDR3: CAWAGTGNEKLFF. The CDR3 DNA is TGTGCCTGGGCCGGGACAGGGAATGAAAAACTGTTTTTT.

This clonotype was recorded at least ten times. The J gene is TRBJ2-7, the V gene TRBV12-3 or TRBV12-4; possible D gene TRBD1, 6 bases. Trimming took off 6 bases at V and 3 bases at J, with 21 bases between the two ends. CDR3 length: 16 residues. As DNA, the CDR3 is TGTGCCAGCAGCCGAACCCGGGACACCTCCTACTACGAGCAGTACTTC. Protein product: CASSRTRDTSYYEQYF.